A selection of T cell receptor beta chains follows, all from one sample in a study of beta chain features in type 1 diabetes. Measured with immunoSEQ multiplex PCR; TCRdb has only the in-frame clones, and not every one. The data contain over 650,000 clones, more than 13% of them singletons. Sequencing used naive CD4+ T cells from blood. Receptors originate from a man aged 18 to 29 with type 1 diabetes. Each CDR3 is given with its conserved first and last residue. The D gene is left open where the match is weak. Only some rows state a clone size, as once, few, many or a class for expanded clones.

d_call	clone_size	v_call	j_call	cdr3_aa	cdr3_nt
TRBD2	.	TRBV4-2	TRBJ2-1	CASNQVTSGTNEQFF	TGTGCCAGCAACCAAGTTACTAGCGGGACAAATGAGCAGTTCTTC
TRBD1	.	TRBV10-3	TRBJ2-7	CAISTGQGAGEQYF	TGTGCCATCTCCACGGGACAGGGGGCTGGCGAGCAGTACTTC
.	.	TRBV5-5	TRBJ2-6	CASSLVGANVLTF	TGTGCCAGCAGCTTGGTTGGGGCCAACGTCCTGACTTTC
.	few	TRBV30	TRBJ2-7	CAWSNYNYEQYF	TGTGCCTGGAGTAACTACAACTACGAGCAGTACTTC
.	few	TRBV25-1	TRBJ2-7	CASSQPLPSYEQYF	TGTGCCAGCAGTCAGCCTCTCCCTTCCTACGAGCAGTACTTC
.	few	TRBV5-1	TRBJ2-7	CASSSRGLSSYEQYF	TGCGCCAGCAGCAGCCGGGGCCTTAGCTCCTACGAGCAGTACTTC
TRBD2	.	TRBV7-9	TRBJ2-5	CASSLTSGRGEETQYF	TGTGCCAGCAGCTTAACTAGCGGGAGAGGCGAAGAGACCCAGTACTTC
.	.	TRBV2	TRBJ1-1	CASSRRTEAFF	TGTGCCAGCAGTCGACGGACTGAAGCTTTCTTT
.	.	TRBV7-2	TRBJ2-4	CASSPSGAQNIQYF	TGTGCCAGCAGTCCGTCGGGGGCACAAAACATTCAGTACTTC
TRBD1	.	TRBV29-1	TRBJ1-2	CSVEGSAGTGEYGYTF	TGCAGCGTTGAGGGCAGCGCCGGGACAGGGGAGTATGGCTACACCTTC
TRBD2	.	TRBV7-2	TRBJ2-7	CASSSQAGGPGYEQYF	TGTGCCAGCAGCTCTCAAGCGGGAGGGCCCGGGTACGAGCAGTACTTC
.	few	TRBV20-1	TRBJ2-3	CSAIIGDTQYF	TGCAGTGCAATTATAGGAGATACGCAGTATTTT
TRBD2	.	TRBV7-2	TRBJ2-1	CASSFGGGNNEQFF	TGTGCCAGCAGCTTCGGGGGAGGGAACAATGAGCAGTTCTTC
.	.	TRBV11-2	TRBJ2-7	CASSLEYEQYF	TGTGCCAGCAGCTTGGAATACGAGCAGTACTTC
TRBD2	few	TRBV30	TRBJ2-1	CAWGGTSGTHEQFF	TGTGCCTGGGGGGGGACTAGCGGGACCCACGAGCAGTTCTTC
TRBD1	few	TRBV28	TRBJ1-2	CASSLAGGNYGYTF	TGTGCCAGCAGTTTGGCAGGGGGAAACTATGGCTACACCTTC
.	.	TRBV29-1	TRBJ2-3	CSVQLSFEQYF	TGCAGCGTCCAACTTAGCTTCGAGCAGTATTTT
.	.	TRBV7-2	TRBJ2-3	CASRTGSTDTQYF	TGTGCCAGCCGAACAGGGTCCACAGATACGCAGTATTTT
.	.	TRBV9	TRBJ1-6	CASSVRVIESPLHF	TGTGCCAGCAGCGTGAGGGTGATCGAGTCACCCCTCCACTTT
TRBD2	once	TRBV5-4	TRBJ2-7	CASSPASGAYEQYF	TGTGCCAGCAGCCCCGCTAGCGGGGCCTACGAGCAGTACTTC
.	.	TRBV30	TRBJ1-2	CAWSLGVGYGYTF	TGTGCCTGGAGTTTGGGAGTGGGCTATGGCTACACCTTC
TRBD1	few	TRBV29-1	TRBJ2-3	CSVSGTGGVADTQYF	TGCAGCGTCTCCGGGACAGGGGGTGTGGCAGATACGCAGTATTTT